This entry describes one TCR beta chain. The antigen remains unidentified. The data were obtained in a study of cytomegalovirus exposure and HLA in healthy donors. Study information: In an earlier analysis, 117 million unique TCR beta sequences were found from some 180 million T cells.

PCR employed 60 Vbeta and 13 Jbeta primers. The table came from immunoSEQ multiplex PCR; TCRdb's copy has only in-frame clones and leaves some out. The table lists under 200,000 clones, 81% of them singletons. Findings of the study overall: Researchers reported in a later analysis that common viral pathogens appeared linked to several top clusters.

Sequencing was performed on PBMCs. The sequence was obtained from a woman aged 45-59 years in good health and CMV-seronegative.

The CDR3 is CASSVAFHNEQFF. In DNA form, the CDR3 reads TGTGCCAGCAGCGTAGCTTTCCACAATGAGCAGTTCTTC. The genes are TRBV9 and TRBJ2-1; D is unresolved. V was shortened by 0 bases and J by 5 bases, with 6 bases between the two germline ends. Germline lookup yields CDR1 SGDLS and CDR2 YYNGEE. The CDR3 is 13 amino acids.